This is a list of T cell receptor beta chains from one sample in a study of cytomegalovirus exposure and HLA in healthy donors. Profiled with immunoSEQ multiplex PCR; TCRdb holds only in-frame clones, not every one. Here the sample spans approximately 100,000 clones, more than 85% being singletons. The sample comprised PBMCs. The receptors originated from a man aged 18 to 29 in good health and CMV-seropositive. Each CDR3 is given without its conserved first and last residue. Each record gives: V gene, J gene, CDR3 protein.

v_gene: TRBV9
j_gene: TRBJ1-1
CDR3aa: ASSPRSDRAAF

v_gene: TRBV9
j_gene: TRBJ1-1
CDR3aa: ASSGYKNTEAF

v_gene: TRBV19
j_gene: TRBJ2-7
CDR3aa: ASSTGTLPEQY

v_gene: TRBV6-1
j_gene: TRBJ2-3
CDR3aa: ASIQRSTDTQY

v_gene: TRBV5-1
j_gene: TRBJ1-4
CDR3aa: ASRRDSNEKLF

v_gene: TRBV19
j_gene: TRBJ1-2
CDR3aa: ASSNRDRGSYYGYT

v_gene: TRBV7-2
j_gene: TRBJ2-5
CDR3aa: ASSLNSGQETQY

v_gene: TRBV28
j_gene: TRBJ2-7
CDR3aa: ASTIAGDPYEQY

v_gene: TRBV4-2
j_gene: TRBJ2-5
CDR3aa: ASSPLNVGGGTSEETQY

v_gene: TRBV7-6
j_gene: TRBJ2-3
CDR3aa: ASSVTTLASTDTQY

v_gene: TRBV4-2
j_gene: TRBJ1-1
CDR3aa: ASSQGGWDVTEAF

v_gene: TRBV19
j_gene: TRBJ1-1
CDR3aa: ASSPGQGMNTEAF

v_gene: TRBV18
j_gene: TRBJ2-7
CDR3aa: ASSPLPGVSYEQY

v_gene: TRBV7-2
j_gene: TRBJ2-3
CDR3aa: ASSLVGQGIDTQY

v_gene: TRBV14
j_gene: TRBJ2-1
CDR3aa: ASRLSGGVTHEQF

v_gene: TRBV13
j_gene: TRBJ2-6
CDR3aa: ASTFGANVLT

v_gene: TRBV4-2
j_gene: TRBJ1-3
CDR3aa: ASSQDLRTEGNTIY

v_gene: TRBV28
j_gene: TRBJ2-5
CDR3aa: ASSLFLLAGDETQY

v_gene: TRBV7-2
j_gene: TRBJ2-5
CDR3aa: ASSPQQGFLETQY

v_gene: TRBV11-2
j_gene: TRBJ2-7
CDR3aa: ASSFFGPPYEQY

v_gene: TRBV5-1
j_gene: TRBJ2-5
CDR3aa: ASRPRGTSGSQETQY

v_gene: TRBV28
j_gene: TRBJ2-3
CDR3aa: ASSPRVTDTQY

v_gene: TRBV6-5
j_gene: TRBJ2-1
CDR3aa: ASSYSRDAGGVEQF

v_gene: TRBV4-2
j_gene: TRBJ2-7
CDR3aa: ASSQEVDIYEQY

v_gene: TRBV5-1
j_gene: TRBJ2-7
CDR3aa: ASSFDRVHEQY

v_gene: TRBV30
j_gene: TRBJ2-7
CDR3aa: AGGGGAHEQY

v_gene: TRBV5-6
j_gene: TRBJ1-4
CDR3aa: ASSFWTGEEKLF

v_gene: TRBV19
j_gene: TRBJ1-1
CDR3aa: ASSQTVMNTEAF

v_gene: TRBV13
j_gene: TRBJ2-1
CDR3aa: ASSGQGLSYNEQF

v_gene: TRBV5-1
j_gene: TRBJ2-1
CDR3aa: ASSLGLAGYNEQF

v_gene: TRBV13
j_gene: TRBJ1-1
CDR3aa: ASLGQNTEAF

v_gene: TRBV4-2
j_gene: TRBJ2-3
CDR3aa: ASSRDYTSTDTQY

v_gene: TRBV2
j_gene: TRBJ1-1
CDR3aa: ASAIQVNTEAF

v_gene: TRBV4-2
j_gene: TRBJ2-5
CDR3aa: ASSQVAGDLGETQY

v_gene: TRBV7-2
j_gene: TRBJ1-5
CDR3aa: ASSSDRNQPQH

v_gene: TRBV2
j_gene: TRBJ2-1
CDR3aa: ASSLQGAYNEQF

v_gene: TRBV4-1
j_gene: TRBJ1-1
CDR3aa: ASSQGWGQGAEAF

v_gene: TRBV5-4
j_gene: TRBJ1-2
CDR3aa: ASSLGPAAEVYGYT

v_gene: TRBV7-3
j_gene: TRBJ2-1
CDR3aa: ASSLFGGEYNEQF

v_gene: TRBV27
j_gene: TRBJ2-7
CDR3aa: ASSPRLAGRYEQY

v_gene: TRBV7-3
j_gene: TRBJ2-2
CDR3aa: ASSLTGGRTGELF